This T cell receptor (beta chain) is drawn from a study of beta chain features in type 1 diabetes. The authors reverse transcribed all of the isolated RNA, so sequencing captured expressed TCRB transcripts. TCRdb keeps only in-frame clones here, not all; method: immunoSEQ multiplex PCR. This sample has hundreds of thousands of clones, with over 13% found just once. Comment on this clone: Its matching antigen is unknown.

The CDR3 extends over 16 amino acids. Germline CDR1 MDHEN, CDR2 SYDVKM. V gave up 5 bases and J gave up 4 bases, with 21 bases separating them. Overall study results and limits: Within the patient group, naive, central memory and Treg TCRB repertoires appeared more similar to each other than within healthy donors. Researchers cautioned that cDNA sequencing could over-represent cells with high TCR expression. For patients and controls alike, PCR might favor shorter templates to the same degree. Moderate but significant shortening of TCRB CDR3s was recorded in all four CD4+ subsets from Type 1 diabetes patients.

Material: naive CD4+ T cells from blood. The TCR comes from a man aged 18-30 years with type 1 diabetes. The chain carries TRBV28 and TRBJ2-7; maybe TRBD2 (6 bases). For the CDR3, the DNA is TGTGCCAGCAGTCTCCGCGGGGCAGGGAGGCAATACGAGCAGTACTTC. This gives the protein CASSLRGAGRQYEQYF.